This T cell receptor beta chain was sequenced for a study of T cells in localized non-small cell lung cancer. Here immunoSEQ multiplex PCR was the method, and the copy in TCRdb shows in-frame clones only, minus some. The data hold about 17,000 clones, with about 83% observed a single time. This CDR3 is built from 13 residues. Germline V gives CDR1 GTSNPN, CDR2 SVGIG (reference sequence). V lost 4 bases to trimming and J lost 1 base, with 10 bases between them. The rearrangement joins TRBV30 to TRBJ1-1; D call uncertain. The receptor was isolated from a male donor at least 60 years old with stage III lung adenocarcinoma. Sequences were derived from peripheral blood, sampled before any cancer treatment. DNA for the CDR3: TGTGCCTGGAACCTTAACCCGAACACTGAAGCTTTCTTT. Translating gives CAWNLNPNTEAFF. Full variable domain (outside the CDR3, taken from reference TRBV30 and TRBJ1-1): SQTIHQWPATLVQPVGSPLSLECTVEGTSNPNLYWYRQAAGRGLQLLFYSVGIGQISSEVPQNLSASRPQDRQFILSSKKLLLSDSGFYLCAWNLNPNTEAFFGQGTRLTVV.